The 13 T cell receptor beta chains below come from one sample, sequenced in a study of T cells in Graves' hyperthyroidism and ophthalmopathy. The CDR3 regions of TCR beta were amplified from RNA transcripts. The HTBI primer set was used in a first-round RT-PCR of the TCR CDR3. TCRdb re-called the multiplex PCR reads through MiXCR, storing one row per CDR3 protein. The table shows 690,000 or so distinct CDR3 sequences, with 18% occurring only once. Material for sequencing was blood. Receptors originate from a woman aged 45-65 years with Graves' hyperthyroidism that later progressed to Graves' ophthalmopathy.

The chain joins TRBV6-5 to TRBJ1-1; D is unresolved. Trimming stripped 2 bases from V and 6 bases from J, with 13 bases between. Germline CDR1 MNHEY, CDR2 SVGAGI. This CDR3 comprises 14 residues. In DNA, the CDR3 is TGTGCCAGCAGTTACCACGGGAATTACGCTGAAGCTTTCTTT. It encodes CASSYHGNYAEAFF.

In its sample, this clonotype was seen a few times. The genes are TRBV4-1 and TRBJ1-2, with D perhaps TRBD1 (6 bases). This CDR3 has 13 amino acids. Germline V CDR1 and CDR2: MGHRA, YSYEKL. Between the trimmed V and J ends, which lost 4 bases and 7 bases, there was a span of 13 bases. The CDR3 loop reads CASSLEGEFGYTF. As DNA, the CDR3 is TGCGCCAGCAGCCTGGAGGGGGAGTTTGGCTACACCTTC.

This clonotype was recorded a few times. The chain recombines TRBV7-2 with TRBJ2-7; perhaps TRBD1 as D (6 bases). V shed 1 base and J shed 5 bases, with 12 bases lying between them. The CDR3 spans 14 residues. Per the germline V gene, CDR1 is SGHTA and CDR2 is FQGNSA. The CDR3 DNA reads TGTGCCAGCAGCTTAGTACAGGGAAACCACGAGCAGTACTTC. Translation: CASSLVQGNHEQYF.

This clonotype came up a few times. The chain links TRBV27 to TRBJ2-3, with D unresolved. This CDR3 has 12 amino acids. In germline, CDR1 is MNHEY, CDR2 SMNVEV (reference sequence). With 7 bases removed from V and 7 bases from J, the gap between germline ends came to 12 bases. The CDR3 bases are TGTGCCAGCATTGGACCCTATTATACGCAGTATTTT. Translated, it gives CASIGPYYTQYF.

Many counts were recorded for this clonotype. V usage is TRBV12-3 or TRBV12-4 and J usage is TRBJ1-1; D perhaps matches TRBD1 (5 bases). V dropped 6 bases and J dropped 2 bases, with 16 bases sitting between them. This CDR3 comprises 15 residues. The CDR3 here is CASSRQLGVNTEAFF. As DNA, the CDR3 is TGTGCCAGCAGCCGACAGTTGGGGGTAAACACTGAAGCTTTCTTT.

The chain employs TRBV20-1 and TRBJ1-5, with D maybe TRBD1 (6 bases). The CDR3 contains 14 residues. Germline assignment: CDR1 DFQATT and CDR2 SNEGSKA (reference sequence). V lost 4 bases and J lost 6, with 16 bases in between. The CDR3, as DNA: TGCAGTGCTACTCCCACAGGGCTGGGTCAGCCCCAGCATTTT. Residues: CSATPTGLGQPQHF.

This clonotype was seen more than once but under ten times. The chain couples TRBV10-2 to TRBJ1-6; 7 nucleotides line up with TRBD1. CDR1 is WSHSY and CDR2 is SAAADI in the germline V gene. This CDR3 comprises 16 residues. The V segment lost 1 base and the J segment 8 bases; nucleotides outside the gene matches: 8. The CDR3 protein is CASSELPGQLDSPLHF. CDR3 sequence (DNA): TGCGCCAGCAGTGAGTTACCGGGACAGCTAGATTCACCCCTCCACTTT.

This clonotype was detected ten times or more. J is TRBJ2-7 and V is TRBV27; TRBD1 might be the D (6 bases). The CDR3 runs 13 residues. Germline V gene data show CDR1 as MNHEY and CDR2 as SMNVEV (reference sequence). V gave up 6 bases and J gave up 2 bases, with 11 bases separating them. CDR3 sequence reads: CASSPTGAYEQYF. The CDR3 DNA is TGTGCCAGCAGCCCGACAGGAGCCTACGAGCAGTACTTC.

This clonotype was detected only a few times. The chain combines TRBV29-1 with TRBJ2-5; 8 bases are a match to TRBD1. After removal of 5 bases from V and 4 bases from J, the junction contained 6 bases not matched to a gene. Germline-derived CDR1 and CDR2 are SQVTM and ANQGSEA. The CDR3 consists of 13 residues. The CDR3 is CSVLWTGRETQYF. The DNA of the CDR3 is TGCAGCGTTCTATGGACAGGGCGAGAGACCCAGTACTTC.

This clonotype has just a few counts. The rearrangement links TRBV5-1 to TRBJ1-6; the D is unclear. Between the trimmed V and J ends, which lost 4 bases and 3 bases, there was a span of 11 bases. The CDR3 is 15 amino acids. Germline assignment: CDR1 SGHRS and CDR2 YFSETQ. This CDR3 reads CASSPDRGYNSPLHF. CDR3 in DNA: TGCGCCAGCAGCCCCGACCGGGGCTATAATTCACCCCTCCACTTT.

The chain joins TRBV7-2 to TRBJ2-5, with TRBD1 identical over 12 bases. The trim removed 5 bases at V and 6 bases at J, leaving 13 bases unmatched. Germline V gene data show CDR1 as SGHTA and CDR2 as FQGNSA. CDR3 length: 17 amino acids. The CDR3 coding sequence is TGTGCCAGCAGCCCCAGGGCGGGGACAGGGGGCCTGAAGACCCAGTACTTC. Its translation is CASSPRAGTGGLKTQYF. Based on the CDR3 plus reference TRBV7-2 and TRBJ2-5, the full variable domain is GAGVSQSPSNKVTEKGKDVELRCDPISGHTALYWYRQSLGQGLEFLIYFQGNSAPDKSGLPSDRFSAERTGGSVSTLTIQRTQQEDSAVYLCASSPRAGTGGLKTQYFGPGTRLLVL.

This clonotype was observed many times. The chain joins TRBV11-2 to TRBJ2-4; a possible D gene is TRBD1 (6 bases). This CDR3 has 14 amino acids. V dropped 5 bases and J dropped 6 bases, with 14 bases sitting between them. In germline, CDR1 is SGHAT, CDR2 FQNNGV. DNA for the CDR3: TGTGCCAGCAGCATGTCAGGGGTCCGAAACATTCAGTACTTC. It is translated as CASSMSGVRNIQYF. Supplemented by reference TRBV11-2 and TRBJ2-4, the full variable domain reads EAGVAQSPRYKIIEKRQSVAFWCNPISGHATLYWYQQILGQGPKLLIQFQNNGVVDDSQLPKDRFSAERLKGVDSTLKIQPAKLEDSAVYLCASSMSGVRNIQYFGAGTRLSVL.

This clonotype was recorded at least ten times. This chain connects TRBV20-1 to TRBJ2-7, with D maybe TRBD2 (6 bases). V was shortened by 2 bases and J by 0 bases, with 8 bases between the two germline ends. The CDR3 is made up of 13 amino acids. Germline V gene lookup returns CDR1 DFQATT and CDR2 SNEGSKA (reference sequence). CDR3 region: CSARQGGSYEQYF. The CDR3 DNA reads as TGCAGTGCTAGACAGGGAGGCTCCTACGAGCAGTACTTC.